What follows is one T cell receptor beta chain and its context. The target antigen is unknown. V shed 2 bases and J shed 3 bases, with 16 bases lying between them. Germline V lookup: CDR1 LNHNV, CDR2 YYDKDF (reference sequence). This CDR3 region has 16 residues. These data originate in a study of PD-L1 blockade in urothelial cancer. The wider study: Reported median T cell count for blood samples was 140,000 to 150,000. Points from the study as a whole: Durable-benefit patients had greater expansion of tumor-associated blood clones at 3 weeks. When pretreatment blood TCR clonality was below the median, it predicted better survival.

Sequenced by immunoSEQ multiplex PCR; TCRdb stores in-frame clones only, minus some. The sample lists approximately 100,000 clones; approximately 90% were seen once. Material: PBMCs, obtained around atezolizumab (anti-PD-L1) treatment. The gene calls are TRBV15 and TRBJ1-1; unclear D gene. The sequence came from a woman over 75 with urothelial cancer. CDR3 sequence: CATSRPRRAADTEAFF. CDR3 in DNA: TGTGCCACCAGCAGACCCCGGAGGGCCGCCGACACTGAAGCTTTCTTT.